The 26 T cell receptor beta chains presented below share a single source sample, sequenced in a study of T cell repertoires in cytomegalovirus infection. TCRdb re-derived calls from the reads in MiXCR, one entry per CDR3 protein. There are under 200,000 distinct CDR3 sequences in the sample; roughly 9.8% occur only once, and about 4.6% lies in the top ten. Sequences were obtained from PBMCs. These receptors were obtained from a human donor in good health (CMV status not recorded). Some clones in this sample may be carry-over from other donors' samples.

This clonotype was detected many times. The chain employs TRBV7-2 and TRBJ1-1, with TRBD1 as a possible D gene (6 bases). CDR3 size: 15 residues. CDR1 and CDR2 from the germline V gene are SGHTA and FQGNSA. V was cut by 3 bases and J by 6 bases, with 17 bases left in between. Here the CDR3 DNA reads TGTGCCAGCAGCTTCCTCACAGGGCTCTTCGCTGAAGCTTTCTTT. It translates to CASSFLTGLFAEAFF.

This clonotype was detected a few times. The chain has TRBV6-6 and TRBJ2-5, with 13 bases matching TRBD2. Germline CDR1 is MNHNY and CDR2 is SVGAGI (reference sequence). V shed 5 bases, J shed 5 bases, and the junction held 5 bases outside the gene matches. This CDR3 has 15 residues. CDR3 protein: CASSDGLAGVETQYF. The CDR3 nucleotides are TGTGCCAGCAGTGACGGACTAGCGGGAGTGGAGACCCAGTACTTC.

This clonotype was recorded at least ten times. The CDR3 region is CASSSTRDRQAFF. The CDR3 region has the DNA TGTGCCAGCAGCTCTACCCGGGACAGACAAGCTTTCTTT. J is TRBJ1-1 and V is TRBV7-6; 7 bases map to TRBD1. V was clipped by 4 bases and J by 9 bases; unmatched bases: 8. This CDR3 contains 13 residues. Germline V gives CDR1 SGHVS, CDR2 FNYEAQ.

This clonotype was detected many times. The chain's CDR3 is CASSDQETQYF. The CDR3 bases are TGTGCCAGCAGCGACCAAGAGACCCAGTACTTC. The chain combines TRBV7-2 with TRBJ2-5; no definite D call. With 5 bases removed from V and 0 bases from J, the gap between germline ends came to 1 base. There are 11 residues in the CDR3. The germline V gene encodes CDR1 SGHTA and CDR2 FQGNSA.

This clonotype was recorded a few times. V is TRBV29-1 and J is TRBJ1-2, with 7 positions matching TRBD1. In germline, CDR1 is SQVTM, CDR2 ANQGSEA. Trimming at V came to 8 bases and at J to 7 bases, leaving 16 bases not matched to a gene. The CDR3 length is 14 residues. CDR3 sequence (DNA): TGCAGCTACATCCCTTCAGGGGGAGGCGGTGGCTACACCTTC. This encodes CSYIPSGGGGGYTF.

Notes on this clonotype: Being one base from a much bigger clone, this may be a read error. Lacking the conserved final phenylalanine or tryptophan, this CDR3 likely reflects a read error. The rearrangement joins TRBV4-1 to TRBJ1-2, with 9 nucleotides matching TRBD1. From germline, CDR1 is MGHRA and CDR2 YSYEKL. Germline trimming cut 1 base from V and 4 bases from J; bases unmatched to any gene: 4. CDR3 length: 15 amino acids. DNA for the CDR3: TGCGCCAGCAGCCAAGGAGGGACAGGGACCTATGGCTACACCTAC. Translation gives CASSQGGTGTYGYTY.

The V gene is TRBV6-1, the J gene TRBJ2-7; TRBD1 matches 9 bases. The V segment lost 5 bases and the J segment 4 bases; nucleotides outside the gene matches: 6. The CDR3 runs to 14 residues. Per germline, CDR1 MNHNS and CDR2 SASEGT. Here the CDR3 DNA reads TGTGCCAGCAGTAACGGACAGGGGCCGTACGAGCAGTACTTC. Amino acid sequence: CASSNGQGPYEQYF.

In its sample, this clonotype was seen many times. CDR3 loop: CASSLTSGGNTGELFF. For the CDR3, the DNA is TGTGCCAGCAGCTTGACTAGCGGGGGGAACACCGGGGAGCTGTTTTTT. The chain recombines TRBV7-2 with TRBJ2-2; 12 bases align to TRBD2. V shed 3 bases and J 1 base; nucleotides not matched to a gene: 0. Germline lookup yields CDR1 SGHTA and CDR2 FQGNSA. The CDR3 spans 16 residues.

This clonotype has a count of ten or more. V gene TRBV7-2 combines with J gene TRBJ1-2, with a tentative D call TRBD1 (6 bases). The length of the CDR3 is 15 residues. Trimming removed 4 bases at V and 6 bases at J, with 18 bases between. CDR1 and CDR2 from the germline V gene are SGHTA and FQGNSA. The CDR3 bases are TGTGCCAGCAGCTCTCCTGCGGGGGGCGCACATGGCTACACCTTC. This codes for CASSSPAGGAHGYTF.

The rearrangement uses TRBV6-2 or TRBV6-3 and TRBJ1-2; D remains ambiguous. V was shortened by 6 bases and J by 4 bases, with 18 bases between the two germline ends. The CDR3 extends over 15 amino acids. Germline values: CDR1 MNHEY, CDR2 SVGEGT. CDR3 loop: CASRPTGRDRYGYTF. DNA of the CDR3: TGTGCCAGCAGGCCTACGGGGAGAGATCGCTATGGCTACACCTTC.

The chain combines TRBV7-6 with TRBJ1-3, with 8 bases aligning to TRBD1. V shed 5 bases and J 0 bases; nucleotides not matched to a gene: 6. The CDR3 spans 16 residues. Germline V lookup: CDR1 SGHVS, CDR2 FNYEAQ. CDR3 nucleotides: TGTGCCAGCAGCACCTGGACAGGGAGCTCTGGAAACACCATATATTTT. It is translated as CASSTWTGSSGNTIYF.

The CDR3 sequence is CSARGSWLVTEAFF. DNA for the CDR3: TGCAGTGCTAGGGGGTCGTGGCTGGTCACTGAAGCTTTCTTT. The chain employs TRBV20-1 and TRBJ1-1; D unclear. Germline V gene data show CDR1 as DFQATT and CDR2 as SNEGSKA (reference sequence). The CDR3 extends over 14 amino acids. With 3 bases removed from V and 4 bases from J, the gap between germline ends came to 15 bases.

This clonotype came up a few times. The chain employs TRBV20-1 and TRBJ1-1; 9 positions match TRBD1. Germline V gives CDR1 DFQATT, CDR2 SNEGSKA (reference sequence). The V gene end was trimmed by 1 base and the J gene end by 5 bases; junction bases not matched to a gene: 2. CDR3 length equals 13 residues. The CDR3 DNA is TGCAGTGCTAGAGGACAGGGGGAGACTGAAGCTTTCTTT. Its protein product is CSARGQGETEAFF.

This clonotype was seen only a few times. The V and J genes are TRBV19 and TRBJ2-2, with 7 bases fitting TRBD2. CDR1 and CDR2 (germline): LNHDA, SQIVND (reference sequence). After removal of 4 bases from V and 9 bases from J, the junction contained 8 bases not matched to a gene. The CDR3 has 14 residues. CDR3 sequence reads: CASSTSGGWRELFF. The DNA of the CDR3 is TGTGCCAGTAGTACCTCCGGGGGGTGGCGGGAGCTGTTTTTT.

This clonotype was seen ten or more times. This chain uses TRBV19 with TRBJ1-5; D unresolved. Germline CDR1 is LNHDA and CDR2 is SQIVND (reference sequence). V was clipped by 6 bases and J by 0 bases, with 18 bases between them. The CDR3 is 17 residues long. CDR3 DNA sequence: TGTGCCAGTAGAGGAAGGTCGGGGTCCGATAGCAATCAGCCCCAGCATTTT. It is translated as CASRGRSGSDSNQPQHF.

The sample holds a few counts of this clonotype. This chain uses TRBV7-2 with TRBJ1-3, with unresolved D. From germline, CDR1 is SGHTA and CDR2 FQGNSA. Deletions cut 5 bases from V and 1 base from J, with 3 bases between. This CDR3 region has 12 residues. The CDR3 sequence is CASSKSGNTIYF. For the CDR3, the DNA is TGTGCCAGCAGCAAATCTGGAAACACCATATATTTT.

Many counts were recorded for this clonotype. The V call is TRBV7-8, the J call TRBJ1-2; 10 bases line up with TRBD1. The CDR3 totals 13 residues. Looked up from germline, CDR1 is SGHVS and CDR2 is FQNEAQ. V was clipped by 5 bases and J by 13 bases; unmatched bases: 10. This chain's CDR3 is CASSRGQGESSTF. Written as DNA, the CDR3 is TGTGCCAGCAGCAGAGGACAGGGGGAATCGAGCACCTTC.

This clonotype came up many times. The rearrangement links TRBV6-2 or TRBV6-3 to TRBJ2-7; 8 bases match TRBD1. The ends lost 6 bases at V and 6 bases at J; junction bases unmatched: 10. Germline CDR1 is MNHEY and CDR2 is SVGEGT. CDR3 length equals 14 residues. CDR3 region: CASRHSGTGSEQYF. The CDR3 coding sequence is TGTGCCAGCAGACATTCCGGGACAGGTAGCGAGCAGTACTTC.

This clonotype has at least ten counts. This rearrangement joins TRBV7-9 to TRBJ1-1, with D uncertain. Germline values: CDR1 SEHNR, CDR2 FQNEAQ (reference sequence). The CDR3 covers 13 residues. The V end was cut by 5 bases, the J end by 0 bases, with 7 bases between. CDR3 in DNA: TGTGCCAGCAGCGAGAACATGAACACTGAAGCTTTCTTT. This codes for CASSENMNTEAFF.

This clonotype was picked up a small number of times. The rearrangement uses TRBV12-3 or TRBV12-4 and TRBJ2-5, with TRBD1 as a possible D gene (5 bases). CDR3 size: 15 residues. The V end was cut by 2 bases, the J end by 5 bases, with 15 bases between. The chain's CDR3 is CASSLIGAGRETQYF. CDR3 nucleotide sequence: TGTGCCAGCAGTTTAATTGGGGCCGGCCGGGAGACCCAGTACTTC.

At least ten counts were recorded for this clonotype. The chain links TRBV29-1 to TRBJ1-2, with TRBD1 matching 8 bases. This CDR3 has 15 residues. V shed 6 bases and J 1 base; nucleotides not matched to a gene: 10. In germline, CDR1 is SQVTM, CDR2 ANQGSEA. The CDR3 here is CSVGPGQVINYGYTF. DNA for the CDR3: TGCAGCGTGGGACCGGGACAGGTCATTAACTATGGCTACACCTTC.

This clonotype was counted only a few times. V gene TRBV18 combines with J gene TRBJ1-5; TRBD1 matches at 11 bases. Trimming cost V 5 bases and J 5 bases; bases outside gene matches: 2. CDR1 is KGHSH and CDR2 is LQKENI in the germline V gene. The CDR3 consists of 14 residues. The CDR3 bases are TGTGCCAGCTCAGGACAGGGGGCAGATCAGCCCCAGCATTTT. Protein: CASSGQGADQPQHF.

This clonotype was observed many times. The chain links TRBV15 to TRBJ2-3; TRBD1 matches at 7 bases. Trimming at V came to 0 bases and at J to 1 base, leaving 4 bases not matched to a gene. The CDR3 has 16 residues. Germline V gives CDR1 LNHNV, CDR2 YYDKDF (reference sequence). CDR3 coding DNA: TGTGCCACCAGCAGAGATTTAGGGGGCCGCACAGATACGCAGTATTTT. Its translation is CATSRDLGGRTDTQYF. Full variable domain (missing parts from reference TRBV15 and TRBJ2-3): DAMVIQNPRYQVTQFGKPVTLSCSQTLNHNVMYWYQQKSSQAPKLLFHYYDKDFNNEADTPDNFQSRRPNTSFCFLDIRSPGLGDTAMYLCATSRDLGGRTDTQYFGPGTRLTVL.

There are many counts of this clonotype. The V call is TRBV28, the J call TRBJ2-3; TRBD2 agrees at 13 bases. The V gene end was trimmed by 6 bases and the J gene end by 6 bases; junction bases not matched to a gene: 12. This CDR3 comprises 17 residues. Germline V gene sequence: CDR1 MDHEN, CDR2 SYDVKM. The CDR3 DNA follows: TGTGCCAGCAGACGAAGACTAGCGGGGGGCCTCGTGGATACGCAGTATTTT. This gives the protein CASRRRLAGGLVDTQYF.

V and J are TRBV27 and TRBJ1-1; TRBD1 aligns across 10 bases. CDR1 is MNHEY, CDR2 SMNVEV, per germline (reference sequence). This CDR3 has 17 residues. Losses at the gene ends were 3 bases for V and 4 bases for J; bases not matched to a gene: 11. The CDR3 loop is CASSLRPRTGGSTEAFF. CDR3 DNA: TGTGCCAGCAGTTTGCGACCCCGGACAGGGGGGAGCACTGAAGCTTTCTTT.

This clonotype has at least ten counts. The gene calls are TRBV7-6 and TRBJ2-7; 7 positions agree with TRBD1. The length of the CDR3 is 16 residues. CDR1 and CDR2 from the germline V gene are SGHVS and FNYEAQ. V trimming: 7 bases; J trimming: 6 bases; junction bases outside the gene matches: 18. The DNA for the CDR3 is TGTGCCAGCAACTATATTAGGGACAGAGGGGTCCCCGAGCAGTACTTC. It is translated as CASNYIRDRGVPEQYF.